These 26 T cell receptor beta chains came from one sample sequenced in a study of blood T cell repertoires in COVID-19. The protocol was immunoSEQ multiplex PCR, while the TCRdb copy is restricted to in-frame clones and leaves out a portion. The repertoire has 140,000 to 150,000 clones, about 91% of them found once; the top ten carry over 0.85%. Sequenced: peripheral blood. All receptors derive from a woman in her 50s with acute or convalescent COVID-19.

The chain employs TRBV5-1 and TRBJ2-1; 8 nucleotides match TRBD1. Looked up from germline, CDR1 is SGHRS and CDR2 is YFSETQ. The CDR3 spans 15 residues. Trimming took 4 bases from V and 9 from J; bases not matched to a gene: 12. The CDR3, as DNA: TGCGCCAGCAGCGCGGACAGGGTGGGGAGGAGTGAGCAGTTCTTC. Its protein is CASSADRVGRSEQFF.

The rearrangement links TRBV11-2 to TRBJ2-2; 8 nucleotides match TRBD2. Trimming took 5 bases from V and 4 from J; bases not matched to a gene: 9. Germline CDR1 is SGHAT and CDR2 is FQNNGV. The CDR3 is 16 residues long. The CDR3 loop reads CASSPPTGGITGELFF. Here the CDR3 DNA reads TGTGCCAGCAGCCCACCCACGGGAGGGATCACCGGGGAGCTGTTTTTT.

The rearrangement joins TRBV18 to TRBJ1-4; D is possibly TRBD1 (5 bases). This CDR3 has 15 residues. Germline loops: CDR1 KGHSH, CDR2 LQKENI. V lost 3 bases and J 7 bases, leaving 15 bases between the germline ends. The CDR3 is CASSPDQGIGEKLFF. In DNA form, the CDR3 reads TGTGCCAGCTCACCGGATCAGGGTATCGGTGAAAAACTGTTTTTT.

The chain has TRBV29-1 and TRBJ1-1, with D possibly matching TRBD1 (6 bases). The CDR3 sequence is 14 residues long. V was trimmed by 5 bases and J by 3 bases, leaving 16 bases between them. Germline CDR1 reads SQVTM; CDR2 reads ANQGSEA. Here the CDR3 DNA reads TGCAGCGTTATCCCACCCCCAGGGGACACTGAAGCTTTCTTT. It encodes CSVIPPPGDTEAFF.

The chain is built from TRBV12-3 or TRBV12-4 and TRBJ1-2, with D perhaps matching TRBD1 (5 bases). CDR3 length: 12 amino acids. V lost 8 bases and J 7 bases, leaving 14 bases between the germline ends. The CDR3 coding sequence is TGTGCCAGCCAGGGAGGGTTGGGTGGCTACACCTTC. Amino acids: CASQGGLGGYTF.

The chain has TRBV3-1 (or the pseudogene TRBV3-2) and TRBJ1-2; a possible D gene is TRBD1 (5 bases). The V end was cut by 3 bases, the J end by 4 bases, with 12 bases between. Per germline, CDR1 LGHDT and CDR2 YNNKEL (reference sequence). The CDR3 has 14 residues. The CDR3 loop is CASSQGREGYGYTF. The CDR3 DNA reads TGTGCCAGCAGCCAGGGCAGGGAGGGCTATGGCTACACCTTC.

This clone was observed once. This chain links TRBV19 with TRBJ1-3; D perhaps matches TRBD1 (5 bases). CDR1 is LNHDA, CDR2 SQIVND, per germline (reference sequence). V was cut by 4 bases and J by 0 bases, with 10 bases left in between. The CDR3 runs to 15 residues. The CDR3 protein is CASSTTASSGNTIYF. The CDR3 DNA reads TGTGCCAGTAGTACGACAGCTAGCTCTGGAAACACCATATATTTT.

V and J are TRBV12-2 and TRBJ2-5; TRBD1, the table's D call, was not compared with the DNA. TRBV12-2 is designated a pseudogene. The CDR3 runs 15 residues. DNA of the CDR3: TGTGCAAGTCGCTTGGGACAGAATACAGAAGAGACCCAGTACTTC. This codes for CASRLGQNTEETQYF.

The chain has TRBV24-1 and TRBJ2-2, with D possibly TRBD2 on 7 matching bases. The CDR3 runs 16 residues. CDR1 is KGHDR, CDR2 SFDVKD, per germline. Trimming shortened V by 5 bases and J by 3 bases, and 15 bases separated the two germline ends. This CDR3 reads CATSGPGGADTGELFF. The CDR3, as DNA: TGTGCCACCAGTGGTCCGGGGGGCGCGGACACCGGGGAGCTGTTTTTT.

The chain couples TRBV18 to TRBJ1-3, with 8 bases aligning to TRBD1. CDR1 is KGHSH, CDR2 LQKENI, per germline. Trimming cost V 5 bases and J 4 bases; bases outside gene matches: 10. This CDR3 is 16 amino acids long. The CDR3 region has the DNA TGTGCCAGCTCAACCCAAGACAGGGGTGCCGGAAACACCATATATTTT. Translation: CASSTQDRGAGNTIYF.

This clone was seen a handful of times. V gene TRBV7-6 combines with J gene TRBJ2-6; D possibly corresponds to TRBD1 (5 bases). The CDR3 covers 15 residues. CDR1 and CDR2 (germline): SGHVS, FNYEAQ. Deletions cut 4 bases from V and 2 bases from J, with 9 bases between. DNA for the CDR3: TGTGCCAGCAGCTCCCAGGGTGCTGGGGCCAACGTCCTGACTTTC. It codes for CASSSQGAGANVLTF.

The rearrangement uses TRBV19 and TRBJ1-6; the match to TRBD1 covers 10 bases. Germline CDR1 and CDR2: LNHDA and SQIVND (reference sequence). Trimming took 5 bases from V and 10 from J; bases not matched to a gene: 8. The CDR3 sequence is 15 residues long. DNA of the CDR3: TGTGCCAGTAGTGTCCCCGGGACAGGGGTATCACCCCTCCACTTT. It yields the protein CASSVPGTGVSPLHF.

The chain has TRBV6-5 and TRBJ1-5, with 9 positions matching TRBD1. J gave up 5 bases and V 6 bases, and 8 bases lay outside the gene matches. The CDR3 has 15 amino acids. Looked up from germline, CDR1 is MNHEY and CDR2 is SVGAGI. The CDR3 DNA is TGTGCCAGCAGCTCGGGACAGGGCTCCTATCAGCCCCAGCATTTT. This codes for CASSSGQGSYQPQHF.

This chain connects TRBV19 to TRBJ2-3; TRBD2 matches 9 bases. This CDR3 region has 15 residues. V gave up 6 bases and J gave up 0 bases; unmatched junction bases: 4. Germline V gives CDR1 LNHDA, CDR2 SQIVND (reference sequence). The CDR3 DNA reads TGTGCCAGTAGGCGGACTAGCGAAAGCACAGATACGCAGTATTTT. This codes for CASRRTSESTDTQYF.

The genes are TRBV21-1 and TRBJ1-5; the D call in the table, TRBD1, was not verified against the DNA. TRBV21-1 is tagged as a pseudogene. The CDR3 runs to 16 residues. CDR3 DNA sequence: TGTGCCAGCAGCAAAAGCGAAGGGACATTCCATCAGCCCCAGCATTTT. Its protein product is CASSKSEGTFHQPQHF.

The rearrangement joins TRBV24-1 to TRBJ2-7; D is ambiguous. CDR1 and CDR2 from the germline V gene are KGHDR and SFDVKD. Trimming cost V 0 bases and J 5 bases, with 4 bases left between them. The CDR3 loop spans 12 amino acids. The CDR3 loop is CATSDLFNEQYF. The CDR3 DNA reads TGTGCCACCAGTGATTTGTTCAACGAGCAGTACTTC.

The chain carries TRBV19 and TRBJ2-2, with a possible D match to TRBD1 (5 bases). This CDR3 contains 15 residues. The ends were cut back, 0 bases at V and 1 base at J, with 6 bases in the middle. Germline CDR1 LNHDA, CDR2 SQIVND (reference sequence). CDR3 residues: CASSIDRGNTGELFF. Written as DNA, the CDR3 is TGTGCCAGTAGTATAGATAGGGGGAACACCGGGGAGCTGTTTTTT.

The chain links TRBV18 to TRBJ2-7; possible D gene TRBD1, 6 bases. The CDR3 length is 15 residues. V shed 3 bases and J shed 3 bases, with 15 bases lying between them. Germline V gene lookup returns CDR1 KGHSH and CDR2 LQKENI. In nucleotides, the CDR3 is TGTGCCAGCTCACCCCAACAGGGTCTCATCTACGAGCAGTACTTC. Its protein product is CASSPQQGLIYEQYF.

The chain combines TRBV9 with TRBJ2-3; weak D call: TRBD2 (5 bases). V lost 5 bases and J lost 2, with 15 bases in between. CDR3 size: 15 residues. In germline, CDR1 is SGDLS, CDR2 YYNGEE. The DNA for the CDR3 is TGTGCCAGCAGTTTTAGGACGGACTTCACAGATACGCAGTATTTT. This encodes CASSFRTDFTDTQYF.

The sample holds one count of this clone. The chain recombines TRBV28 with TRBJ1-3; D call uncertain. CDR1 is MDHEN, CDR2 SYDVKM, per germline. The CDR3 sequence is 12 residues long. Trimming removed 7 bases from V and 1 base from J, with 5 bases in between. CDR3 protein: CASISSGNTIYF. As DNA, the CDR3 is TGTGCCAGCATTAGTTCTGGAAACACCATATATTTT. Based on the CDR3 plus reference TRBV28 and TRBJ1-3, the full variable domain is DVKVTQSSRYLVKRTGEKVFLECVQDMDHENMFWYRQDPGLGLRLIYFSYDVKMKEKGDIPEGYSVSREKKERFSLILESASTNQTSMYLCASISSGNTIYFGEGSWLTVV.

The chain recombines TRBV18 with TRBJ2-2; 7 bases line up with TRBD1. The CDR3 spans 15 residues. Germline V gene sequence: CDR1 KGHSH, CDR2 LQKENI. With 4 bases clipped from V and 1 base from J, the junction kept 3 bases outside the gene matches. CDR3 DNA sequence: TGTGCCAGCTCACTGGGACAGATGAACACCGGGGAGCTGTTTTTT. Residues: CASSLGQMNTGELFF. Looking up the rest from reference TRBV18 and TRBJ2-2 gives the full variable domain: NAGVMQNPRHLVRRRGQEARLRCSPMKGHSHVYWYRQLPEEGLKFMVYLQKENIIDESGMPKERFSAEFPKEGPSILRIQQVVRGDSAAYFCASSLGQMNTGELFFGEGSRLTVL.

In DNA form, the CDR3 reads TGTGCCAGCAGTTACTCCCTAGGGGCCTACGAGCAGTACTTC. Translated: CASSYSLGAYEQYF. V gene TRBV6-5 combines with J gene TRBJ2-7; D possibly corresponds to TRBD1 (5 bases). The V end lost 0 bases, the J end lost 2 bases, and 8 bases lay between the germline ends. The CDR3 has 14 amino acids. Germline V gives CDR1 MNHEY, CDR2 SVGAGI.

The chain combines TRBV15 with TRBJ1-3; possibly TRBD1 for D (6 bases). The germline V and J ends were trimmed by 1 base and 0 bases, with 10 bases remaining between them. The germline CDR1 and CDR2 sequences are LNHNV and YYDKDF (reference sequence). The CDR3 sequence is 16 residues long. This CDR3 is CATSRGPGVSGNTIYF. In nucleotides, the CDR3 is TGTGCCACCAGCAGAGGCCCAGGGGTCTCTGGAAACACCATATATTTT.

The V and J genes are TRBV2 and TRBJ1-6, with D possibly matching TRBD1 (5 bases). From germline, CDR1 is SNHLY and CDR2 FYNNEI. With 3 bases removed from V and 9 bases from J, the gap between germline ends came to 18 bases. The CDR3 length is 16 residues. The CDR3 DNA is TGTGCCAGCAGTGATGTTTCTGGGGGGGTGGGTTCACCCCTCCACTTT. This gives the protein CASSDVSGGVGSPLHF.

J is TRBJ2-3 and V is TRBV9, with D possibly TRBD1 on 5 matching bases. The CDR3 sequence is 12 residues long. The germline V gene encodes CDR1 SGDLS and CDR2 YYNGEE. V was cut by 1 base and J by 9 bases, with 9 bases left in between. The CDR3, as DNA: TGTGCCAGCAGCGTATCACAGGAAACGCAGTATTTT. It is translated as CASSVSQETQYF.

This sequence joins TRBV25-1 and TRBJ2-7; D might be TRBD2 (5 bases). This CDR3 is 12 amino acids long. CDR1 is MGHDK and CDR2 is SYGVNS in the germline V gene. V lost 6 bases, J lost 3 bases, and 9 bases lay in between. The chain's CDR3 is CASRFGNYEQYF. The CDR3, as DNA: TGTGCCAGCAGGTTCGGGAACTACGAGCAGTACTTC.